Listed below are T cell receptor beta chains from one sample, sequenced in a study of neurological immune-mediated disorders. MiXCR was run by TCRdb on the 5' RACE reads, yielding one entry per CDR3 protein. This table has roughly 34,000 distinct CDR3 sequences, approximately 13% appearing once. Sample: PBMCs. These receptors originate from a woman in her thirties or forties in good health. CDR3s include the opening cysteine and the closing phenylalanine or tryptophan.

J gene | V gene | CDR3 length | CDR3 protein
TRBJ2-3 | TRBV29-1 | 12 | CSVGPATDTQYF
TRBJ2-3 | TRBV7-6 | 12 | CASSLNDNTQYF
TRBJ2-3 | TRBV18 | 17 | CASSQTSSGRETDTQYF
TRBJ1-5 | TRBV20-1 | 14 | CSARNGADDQPQHF
TRBJ2-5 | TRBV18 | 13 | CASSLDQRETQYF
TRBJ2-3 | TRBV9 | 16 | CASSLAAGGGADTQYF
TRBJ2-7 | TRBV6-5 | 15 | CASSREADPSYEQYF
TRBJ1-5 | TRBV29-1 | 12 | CSVGDTYQPQHF
TRBJ1-2 | TRBV10-3 | 14 | CAISGLTGGGGYTF
TRBJ2-2 | TRBV2 | 13 | CASRLTGTGELFF
TRBJ2-5 | TRBV18 | 12 | CASSPDSPFQYF
TRBJ2-7 | TRBV29-1 | 12 | CSVVDRAYEQYF
TRBJ2-7 | TRBV5-6 | 13 | CASNPTGVYEQYF
TRBJ2-3 | TRBV7-2 | 17 | CASSPGLAGAVGDTQYF
TRBJ2-4 | TRBV20-1 | 15 | CSARDSPGAKNIQYF
TRBJ1-1 | TRBV5-1 | 13 | CACSFREEAEAFF
TRBJ2-7 | TRBV27 | 18 | CASSLKGPLAGAIYEQYF
TRBJ1-4 | TRBV7-2 | 15 | CASSLIHSTNEKLFF
TRBJ1-6 | TRBV12-3/TRBV12-4 | 12 | CASSFVQSPLHF
TRBJ1-4 | TRBV10-3 | 13 | CAIRQGLNEKLFF
TRBJ2-3 | TRBV10-3 | 17 | CAISEMGVEWKVDTQYF